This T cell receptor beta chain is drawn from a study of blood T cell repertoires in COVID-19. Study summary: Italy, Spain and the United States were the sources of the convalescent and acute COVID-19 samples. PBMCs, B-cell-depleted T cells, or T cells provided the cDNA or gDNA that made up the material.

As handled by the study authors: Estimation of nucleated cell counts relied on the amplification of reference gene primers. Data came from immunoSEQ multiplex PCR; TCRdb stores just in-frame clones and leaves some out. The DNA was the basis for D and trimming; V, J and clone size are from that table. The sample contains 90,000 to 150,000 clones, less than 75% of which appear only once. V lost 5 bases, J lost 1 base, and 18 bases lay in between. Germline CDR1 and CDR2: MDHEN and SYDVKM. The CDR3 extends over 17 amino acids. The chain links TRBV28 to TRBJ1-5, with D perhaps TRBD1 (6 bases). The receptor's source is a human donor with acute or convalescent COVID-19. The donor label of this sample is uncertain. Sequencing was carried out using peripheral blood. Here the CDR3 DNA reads TGTGCCAGCAGTCGCCTTGGCGGGGGCCTAAGCAATCAGCCCCAGCATTTT. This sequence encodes CASSRLGGGLSNQPQHF.